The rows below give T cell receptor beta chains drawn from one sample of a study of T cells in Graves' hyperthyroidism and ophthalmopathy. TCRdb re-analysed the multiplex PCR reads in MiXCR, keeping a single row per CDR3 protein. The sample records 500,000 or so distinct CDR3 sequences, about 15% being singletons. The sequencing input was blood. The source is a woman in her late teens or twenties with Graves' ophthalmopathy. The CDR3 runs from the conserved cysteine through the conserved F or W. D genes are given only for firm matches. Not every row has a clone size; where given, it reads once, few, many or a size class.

CDR3nt: TGCGCCAGCAGCCTGCGACGGGGACTAGCGGGAGGGAATGAGCAGTTCTTC; CDR3aa: CASSLRRGLAGGNEQFF; j_gene: TRBJ2-1; v_gene: TRBV4-3; d_gene: TRBD2; len: 17; abundance: .
CDR3nt: TGTGCCAGCAGTTCCCGGGACAGGGCGAACACCGGGGAGCTGTTTTTT; CDR3aa: CASSSRDRANTGELFF; j_gene: TRBJ2-2; v_gene: TRBV27; d_gene: TRBD1; len: 16; abundance: few
CDR3nt: TGCAGTGCTAGAGGCGGGGGACTAGCGGGAGTACATGAGCAGTTCTTC; CDR3aa: CSARGGGLAGVHEQFF; j_gene: TRBJ2-1; v_gene: TRBV20-1; d_gene: TRBD2; len: 16; abundance: .
CDR3nt: TGCGCCAGCAGCCCCTGGGGACTAGCCTTCAATGAGCAGTTCTTC; CDR3aa: CASSPWGLAFNEQFF; j_gene: TRBJ2-1; v_gene: TRBV5-1; d_gene: TRBD2; len: 15; abundance: few
CDR3nt: TGTGCCAGCAGCTTTGGTAGGGGAGGGGATGAGCAGTTCTTC; CDR3aa: CASSFGRGGDEQFF; j_gene: TRBJ2-1; v_gene: TRBV7-9; d_gene: TRBD2; len: 14; abundance: many
CDR3nt: TGTGCCAGCGGGCAGGGGGGCCTGACTGAAGCTTTCTTT; CDR3aa: CASGQGGLTEAFF; j_gene: TRBJ1-1; v_gene: TRBV6-1; d_gene: TRBD1; len: 13; abundance: .
CDR3nt: TGTGCCAGCGGATGGATCAATGAGCAGTTCTTC; CDR3aa: CASGWINEQFF; j_gene: TRBJ2-1; v_gene: TRBV14; d_gene: .; len: 11; abundance: many
CDR3nt: TGTGCCAGCAGTTTCCGACAGATTAATGAAAAACTGTTTTTT; CDR3aa: CASSFRQINEKLFF; j_gene: TRBJ1-4; v_gene: TRBV28; d_gene: .; len: 14; abundance: few
CDR3nt: TGTGCCAGCAGCGTCGTAGCGGGAGGGGTGAAAGATACGCAGTATTTT; CDR3aa: CASSVVAGGVKDTQYF; j_gene: TRBJ2-3; v_gene: TRBV7-9; d_gene: TRBD2; len: 16; abundance: .
CDR3nt: TGTGCCAGCAGCTTGGGAACCTCTTCAGGGCTTGGGACCCAGTACTTC; CDR3aa: CASSLGTSSGLGTQYF; j_gene: TRBJ2-5; v_gene: TRBV11-2; d_gene: .; len: 16; abundance: .
CDR3nt: TGTGCCAGCAGGTCCGGGACAGGGGGCAATCAGCCCCAGCATTTT; CDR3aa: CASRSGTGGNQPQHF; j_gene: TRBJ1-5; v_gene: TRBV6-1; d_gene: TRBD1; len: 15; abundance: many
CDR3nt: TGTGCCAGCAGCGGAGGACAGGGGGACACTGAAGCTTTCTTT; CDR3aa: CASSGGQGDTEAFF; j_gene: TRBJ1-1; v_gene: TRBV2; d_gene: TRBD1; len: 14; abundance: many
CDR3nt: TGTGCCAGCAGCAGGGGACTAGCGGGAGTCGACAATGAGCAGTTCTTC; CDR3aa: CASSRGLAGVDNEQFF; j_gene: TRBJ2-1; v_gene: TRBV7-3; d_gene: TRBD2; len: 16; abundance: many
CDR3nt: TGCAGTGCCCTCAAAGCGGGGGGCACCACCGGGGAGCTGTTTTTT; CDR3aa: CSALKAGGTTGELFF; j_gene: TRBJ2-2; v_gene: TRBV20-1; d_gene: TRBD2; len: 15; abundance: few
CDR3nt: TGCAGTGCTAGTGTGACAGGGGGCCACGAGCAGTACTTC; CDR3aa: CSASVTGGHEQYF; j_gene: TRBJ2-7; v_gene: TRBV20-1; d_gene: TRBD1; len: 13; abundance: few
CDR3nt: TGCAGCGTTGAAGAAACAGGTTTGAACACTGAAGCTTTCTTT; CDR3aa: CSVEETGLNTEAFF; j_gene: TRBJ1-1; v_gene: TRBV29-1; d_gene: .; len: 14; abundance: few
CDR3nt: TGTGCCAGTAGTTCCGGACTAGCGGGGAATTCTCAAGAGACCCAGTACTTC; CDR3aa: CASSSGLAGNSQETQYF; j_gene: TRBJ2-5; v_gene: TRBV19; d_gene: TRBD2; len: 17; abundance: .
CDR3nt: TGTGCCAGCAGTTGGCGGGAGGACTACAATGAGCAGTTCTTC; CDR3aa: CASSWREDYNEQFF; j_gene: TRBJ2-1; v_gene: TRBV12-3/TRBV12-4; d_gene: TRBD2; len: 14; abundance: many
CDR3nt: TGTGCCAGCAGCTTACTGTTAGAAGGAGGGGGTGAAGCTTTCTTT; CDR3aa: CASSLLLEGGGEAFF; j_gene: TRBJ1-1; v_gene: TRBV7-2; d_gene: .; len: 15; abundance: .
CDR3nt: TGTGCCAGCAGCGACCGGGACAAATATCACGAGCAGTACTTC; CDR3aa: CASSDRDKYHEQYF; j_gene: TRBJ2-7; v_gene: TRBV3-1; d_gene: .; len: 14; abundance: many
CDR3nt: TGTGCCAGCAGCTTCGGTTCCCAAGATACGCAGTATTTT; CDR3aa: CASSFGSQDTQYF; j_gene: TRBJ2-3; v_gene: TRBV5-8; d_gene: .; len: 13; abundance: few
CDR3nt: TGTGCCAGCAGGGGACGGGATAGCAATCAGCCCCAGCATTTT; CDR3aa: CASRGRDSNQPQHF; j_gene: TRBJ1-5; v_gene: TRBV6-1; d_gene: .; len: 14; abundance: many
CDR3nt: TGTGCCAGCAGTTCAGACCGGTTAACCTACAATGAGCAGTTCTTC; CDR3aa: CASSSDRLTYNEQFF; j_gene: TRBJ2-1; v_gene: TRBV27; d_gene: .; len: 15; abundance: many
CDR3nt: TGTGCCTGGACCTCGGGACACCTTGGCTACACCTTC; CDR3aa: CAWTSGHLGYTF; j_gene: TRBJ1-2; v_gene: TRBV30; d_gene: .; len: 12; abundance: many
CDR3nt: TGTGCCTGGAGTGAGGGGGCGAACACCGGGGAGCTGTTTTTT; CDR3aa: CAWSEGANTGELFF; j_gene: TRBJ2-2; v_gene: TRBV30; d_gene: .; len: 14; abundance: .
CDR3nt: TGTGCCAGCAGGGCATCTGGGGGACTAGCGGTCTCGGCCCAGTACTTC; CDR3aa: CASRASGGLAVSAQYF; j_gene: TRBJ2-5; v_gene: TRBV7-6; d_gene: TRBD2; len: 16; abundance: once
CDR3nt: TGTGCCTGGAGTGTAGAGGAGACTGGTAATGAGCAGTTCTTC; CDR3aa: CAWSVEETGNEQFF; j_gene: TRBJ2-1; v_gene: TRBV30; d_gene: .; len: 14; abundance: many
CDR3nt: TGTGCCAGCAGTTTAGTTCAGGGAGATCAGCCCCAGCATTTT; CDR3aa: CASSLVQGDQPQHF; j_gene: TRBJ1-5; v_gene: TRBV28; d_gene: .; len: 14; abundance: .
CDR3nt: TGTGCCAGCAGCTCTCGCACCCGGACAGGGAGTACTGAAGCTTTCTTT; CDR3aa: CASSSRTRTGSTEAFF; j_gene: TRBJ1-1; v_gene: TRBV11-2; d_gene: TRBD1; len: 16; abundance: many